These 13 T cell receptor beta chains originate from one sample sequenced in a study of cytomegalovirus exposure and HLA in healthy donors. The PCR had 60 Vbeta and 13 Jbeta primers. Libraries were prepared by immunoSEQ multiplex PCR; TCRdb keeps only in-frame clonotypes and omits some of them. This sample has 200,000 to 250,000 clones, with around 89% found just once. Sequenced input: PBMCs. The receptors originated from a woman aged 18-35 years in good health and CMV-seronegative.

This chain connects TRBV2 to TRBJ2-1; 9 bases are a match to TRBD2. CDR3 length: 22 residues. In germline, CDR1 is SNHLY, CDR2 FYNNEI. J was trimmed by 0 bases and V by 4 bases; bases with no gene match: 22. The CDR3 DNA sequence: TGTGCCAGCAGTGGGACGTTTCGTGGGCGGGAGGGCCTCCTGAGCTCCTACAATGAGCAGTTCTTC. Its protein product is CASSGTFRGREGLLSSYNEQFF.

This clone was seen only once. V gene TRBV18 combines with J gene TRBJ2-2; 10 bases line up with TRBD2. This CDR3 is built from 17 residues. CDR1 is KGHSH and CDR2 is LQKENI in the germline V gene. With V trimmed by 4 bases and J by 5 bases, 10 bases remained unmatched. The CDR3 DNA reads TGTGCCAGCTCACTATCGATAGCGGGAGGTCAAACCGGGGAGCTGTTTTTT. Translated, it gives CASSLSIAGGQTGELFF.

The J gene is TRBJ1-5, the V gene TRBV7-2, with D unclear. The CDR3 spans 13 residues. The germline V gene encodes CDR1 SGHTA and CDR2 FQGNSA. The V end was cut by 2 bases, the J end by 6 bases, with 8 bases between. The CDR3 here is CASSLIEGQPQHF. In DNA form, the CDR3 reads TGTGCCAGCAGCTTAATAGAGGGTCAGCCCCAGCATTTT.

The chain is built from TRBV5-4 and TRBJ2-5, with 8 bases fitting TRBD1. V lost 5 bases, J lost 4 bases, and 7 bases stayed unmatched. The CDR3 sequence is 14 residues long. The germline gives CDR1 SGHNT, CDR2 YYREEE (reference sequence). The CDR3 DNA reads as TGTGCCAGCAGGCATGGACAGGGAGGAGAGACCCAGTACTTC. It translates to CASRHGQGGETQYF.

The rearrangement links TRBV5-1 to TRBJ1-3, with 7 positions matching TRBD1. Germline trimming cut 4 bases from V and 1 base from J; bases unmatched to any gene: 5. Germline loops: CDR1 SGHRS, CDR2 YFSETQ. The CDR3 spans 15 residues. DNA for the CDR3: TGCGCCAGCAGCGAGACGACAGGGTCTGGAAACACCATATATTTT. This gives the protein CASSETTGSGNTIYF.

This CDR3 reads CASSQDKGQITGNTIYF. Written as DNA, the CDR3 is TGTGCCAGCAGCCAAGATAAGGGACAGATCACTGGAAACACCATATATTTT. J is TRBJ1-3 and V is TRBV14, with 7 positions matching TRBD1. V was clipped by 0 bases and J by 2 bases; unmatched bases: 7. Germline V CDR1 and CDR2: SGHDN, FVKESK. The CDR3 is made up of 17 amino acids.

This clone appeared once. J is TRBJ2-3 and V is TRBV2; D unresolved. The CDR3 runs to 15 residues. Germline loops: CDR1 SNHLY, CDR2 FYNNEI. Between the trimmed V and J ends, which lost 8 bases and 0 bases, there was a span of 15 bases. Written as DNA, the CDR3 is TGTGCCAGCCAATCGAGCTCGCCAAGCACAGATACGCAGTATTTT. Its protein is CASQSSSPSTDTQYF.

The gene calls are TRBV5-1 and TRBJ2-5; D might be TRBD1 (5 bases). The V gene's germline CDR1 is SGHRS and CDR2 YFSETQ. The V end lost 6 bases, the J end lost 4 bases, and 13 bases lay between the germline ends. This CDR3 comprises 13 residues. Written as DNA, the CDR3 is TGCGCCAGCACCCTAGTAGGGGTAGAGACCCAGTACTTC. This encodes CASTLVGVETQYF.

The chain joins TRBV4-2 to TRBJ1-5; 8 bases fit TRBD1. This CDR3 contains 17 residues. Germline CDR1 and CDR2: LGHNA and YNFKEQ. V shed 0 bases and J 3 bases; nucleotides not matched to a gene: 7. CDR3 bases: TGTGCCAGCAGCCAAGATTCGAGACAGGGGATCAATCAGCCCCAGCATTTT. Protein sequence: CASSQDSRQGINQPQHF.

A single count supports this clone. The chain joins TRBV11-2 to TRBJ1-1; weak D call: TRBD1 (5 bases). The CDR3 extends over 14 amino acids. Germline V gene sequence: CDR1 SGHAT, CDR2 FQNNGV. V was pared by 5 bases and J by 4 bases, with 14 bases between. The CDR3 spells CASSLITGVTEAFF. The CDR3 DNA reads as TGTGCCAGCAGCCTAATTACAGGCGTCACTGAAGCTTTCTTT.

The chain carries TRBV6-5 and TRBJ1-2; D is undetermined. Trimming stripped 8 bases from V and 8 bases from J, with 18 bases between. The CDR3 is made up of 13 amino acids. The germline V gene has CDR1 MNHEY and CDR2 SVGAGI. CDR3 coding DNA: TGTGCCAGCTCCTATGCGGGATCTGGCGGCTACACCTTC. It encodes CASSYAGSGGYTF.

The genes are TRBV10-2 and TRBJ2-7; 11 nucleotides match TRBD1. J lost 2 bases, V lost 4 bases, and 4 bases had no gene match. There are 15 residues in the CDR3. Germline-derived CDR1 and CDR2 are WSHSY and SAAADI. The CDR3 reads CASSGPGQGAYEQYF. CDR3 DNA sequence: TGCGCCAGCAGTGGGCCGGGACAGGGGGCCTACGAGCAGTACTTC.

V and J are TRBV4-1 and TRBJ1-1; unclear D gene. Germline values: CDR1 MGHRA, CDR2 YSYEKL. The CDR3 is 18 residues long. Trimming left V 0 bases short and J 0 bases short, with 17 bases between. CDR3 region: CASSQETMGRIMNTEAFF. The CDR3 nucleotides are TGCGCCAGCAGCCAAGAAACAATGGGGAGGATCATGAACACTGAAGCTTTCTTT.